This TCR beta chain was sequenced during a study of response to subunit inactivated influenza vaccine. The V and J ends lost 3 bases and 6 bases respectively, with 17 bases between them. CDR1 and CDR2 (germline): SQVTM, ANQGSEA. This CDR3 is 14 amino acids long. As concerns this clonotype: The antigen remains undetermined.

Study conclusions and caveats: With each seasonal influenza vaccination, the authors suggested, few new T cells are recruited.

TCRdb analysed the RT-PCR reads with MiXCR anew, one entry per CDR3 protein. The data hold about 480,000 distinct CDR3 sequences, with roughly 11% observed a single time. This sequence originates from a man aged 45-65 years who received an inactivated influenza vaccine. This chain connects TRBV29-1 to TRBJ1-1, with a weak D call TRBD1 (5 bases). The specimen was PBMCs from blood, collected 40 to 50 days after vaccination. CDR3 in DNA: TGCAGCGTTGATGGGGAGCAGGGACTGGCTGAAGCTTTCTTT. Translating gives CSVDGEQGLAEAFF. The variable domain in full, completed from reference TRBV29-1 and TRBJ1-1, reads SAVISQKPSRDICQRGTSLTIQCQVDSQVTMMFWYRQQPGQSLTLIATANQGSEATYESGFVIDKFPISRPNLTFSTLTVSNMSPEDSSIYLCSVDGEQGLAEAFFGQGTRLTVV.